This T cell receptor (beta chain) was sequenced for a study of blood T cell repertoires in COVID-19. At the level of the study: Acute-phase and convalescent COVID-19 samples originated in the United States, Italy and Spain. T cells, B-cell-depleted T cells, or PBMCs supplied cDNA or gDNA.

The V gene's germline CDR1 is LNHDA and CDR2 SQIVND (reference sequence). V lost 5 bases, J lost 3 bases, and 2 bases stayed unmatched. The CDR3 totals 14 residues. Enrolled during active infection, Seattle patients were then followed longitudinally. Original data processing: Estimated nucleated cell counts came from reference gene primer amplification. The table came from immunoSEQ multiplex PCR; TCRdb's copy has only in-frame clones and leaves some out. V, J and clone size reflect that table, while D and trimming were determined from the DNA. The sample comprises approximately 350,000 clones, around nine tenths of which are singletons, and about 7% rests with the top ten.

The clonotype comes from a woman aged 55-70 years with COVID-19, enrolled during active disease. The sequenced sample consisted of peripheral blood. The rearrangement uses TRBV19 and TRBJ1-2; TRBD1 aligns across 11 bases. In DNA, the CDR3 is TGTGCCAGTAGTCCGGGACAGGGGGACTATGGCTACACCTTC. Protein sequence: CASSPGQGDYGYTF.